Following are 2 T cell receptor beta chains from one sample sequenced in a study of patients and donors after allogeneic stem cell transplantation. TCRdb itself ran the RT-PCR reads through MiXCR, one entry per CDR3 protein. The sample records 150,000 to 200,000 distinct CDR3 sequences, 41% being singletons. Input material: blood, either unsorted or a sorted T cell fraction (not recorded which). These receptors were collected from a human donor who was either an allogeneic HSCT recipient or a stem cell or donor lymphocyte infusion donor (not recorded which). It is not recorded whose cells these are; they may come from a transplant donor.

The V gene is TRBV7-8, the J gene TRBJ2-4; D call uncertain. The ends were cut back, 1 base at V and 0 bases at J, with 10 bases in the middle. The germline gives CDR1 SGHVS, CDR2 FQNEAQ. The CDR3 extends over 16 amino acids. CDR3 loop: CASSLDPGLAKNIQYF. As DNA, the CDR3 is TGTGCCAGCAGCTTAGACCCGGGTCTAGCCAAAAACATTCAGTACTTC. Full variable domain (missing parts from reference TRBV7-8 and TRBJ2-4): GAGVSQSPRYKVAKRGQDVALRCDPISGHVSLFWYQQALGQGPEFLTYFQNEAQLDKSGLPSDRFFAERPEGSVSTLKIQRTQQEDSAVYLCASSLDPGLAKNIQYFGAGTRLSVL.

CDR3 in amino acids: CASSLGQGALAVLAKNIQYF. The CDR3 bases are TGCGCCAGCAGCTTGGGGCAGGGCGCGTTAGCGGTACTAGCCAAAAACATTCAGTACTTC. The chain recombines TRBV5-1 with TRBJ2-4; a weak D match, TRBD2 (6 bases). Germline V gene data show CDR1 as SGHRS and CDR2 as YFSETQ. CDR3 length equals 20 residues. V lost 0 bases and J lost 0, with 22 bases in between.